The rows below give T cell receptor beta chains drawn from one sample of a study of cytomegalovirus exposure and HLA in healthy donors. Sequencing used immunoSEQ multiplex PCR; TCRdb keeps in-frame clones, though not all of them. The sample consists of some 57,000 clones, around 50% of them appearing once. Sequencing was done on a sample of PBMCs. Receptors originate from a human donor in good health. CDR3s include the opening cysteine and the closing phenylalanine or tryptophan. Fields, in order: clone size, D gene, J gene, V gene, CDR3 DNA, CDR3 protein. The D gene is left open where the match is weak. Rows give clone size only sometimes, using once, few, many, or a class for an expanded clone.

.	.	TRBJ2-1	TRBV7-2	TGTGCCAGCAGGGGAGGTGGGGTTTTTACTAATGAGCAGTTCTTC	CASRGGGVFTNEQFF
.	TRBD1	TRBJ2-7	TRBV5-1	TGCGCCAGCAGCTCCGGGACAGGGGGGCGCCCCTCCTACGAGCAGTACTTC	CASSSGTGGRPSYEQYF
.	.	TRBJ1-4	TRBV6-5	TGTGCCAGCAGTGCAAACAGGGAATCTGAAAAACTGTTTTTT	CASSANRESEKLFF
.	.	TRBJ2-2	TRBV9	TGTGCCAGCAGCGGACTCATAGTCGGGGAGCTGTTTTTT	CASSGLIVGELFF
.	TRBD1	TRBJ1-1	TRBV19	TGTGCCAGTAGTCCACGGACAGGGAGGAACACTGAAGCTTTCTTT	CASSPRTGRNTEAFF
once	TRBD1	TRBJ1-2	TRBV7-2	TGTGCCAGCAGCGTATCCGGGACAGGGAGCTATGGCTACACCTTC	CASSVSGTGSYGYTF
.	.	TRBJ1-1	TRBV7-9	TGTGCCAGCAGCTTAACAAGAACTGAAGCTTTCTTT	CASSLTRTEAFF
few	.	TRBJ1-4	TRBV30	TGTGCCTGGAGTGGGAGTTGGGAAAAACTGTTTTTT	CAWSGSWEKLFF
few	TRBD2	TRBJ2-1	TRBV29-1	TGCAGCTACCCCCCCAGGAAACCGGGGGGGAATTCTGAGCAGTTCTTC	CSYPPRKPGGNSEQFF
many	.	TRBJ1-5	TRBV19	TGTGCCAGTAGTACGGGACATCCTAGCAATCAGCCCCAGCATTTT	CASSTGHPSNQPQHF
few	.	TRBJ1-3	TRBV11-1	TGTGCCAGCAGCTCCGGCGGCTCTAACTCTGGAAACACCATATATTTT	CASSSGGSNSGNTIYF
.	TRBD1	TRBJ2-7	TRBV5-4	TGTGCCAGCAGCTTGGTGAGACAGGGGGCCTACGAGCAGTACTTC	CASSLVRQGAYEQYF
.	.	TRBJ1-2	TRBV7-9	TGTGCCAGCAGCTTAGATTCGGTTGTGTACTATGGCTACACCTTC	CASSLDSVVYYGYTF
once	.	TRBJ1-2	TRBV19	TGTGCCAGTAGTACATACATCTTAGCCCCTTTTACCTTC	CASSTYILAPFTF
.	TRBD1	TRBJ1-4	TRBV6-5	TGTGCCAGCAGAACTCACAGGGGGGGCGAAAAACTGTTTTTT	CASRTHRGGEKLFF
.	TRBD1	TRBJ1-2	TRBV19	TGTGCCAGTAGTATAGAAGGGGGCGCTTCCCATGCATATGGCTACACCTTC	CASSIEGGASHAYGYTF
.	TRBD2	TRBJ2-1	TRBV30	TGTGCCTGGAATTCTCCAGCGGGGGTCAATGAGCAGTTCTTC	CAWNSPAGVNEQFF
.	TRBD1	TRBJ1-2	TRBV2	TGTGCCAGCAGTGAGACAGGGAACTATGGCTACACCTTC	CASSETGNYGYTF
.	TRBD1	TRBJ1-2	TRBV7-9	TGTGCCAGCAGCCCCTCGCGACAGGGAGATGGCTACACCTTC	CASSPSRQGDGYTF
.	TRBD1	TRBJ1-4	TRBV2	TGTGCCAGCAGTGAGAACAGGGGGTATGAAAAACTGTTTTTT	CASSENRGYEKLFF
.	.	TRBJ1-2	TRBV6-5	TGTGCCAGCAGTACCACTCGGAGTGAGGGCTACACCTTC	CASSTTRSEGYTF
.	.	TRBJ1-1	TRBV6-5	TGTGCCAGCAGATTAGGGGGTTTTGACACTGAAGCTTTCTTT	CASRLGGFDTEAFF
.	TRBD2	TRBJ2-3	TRBV4-1	TGCGCCAGCAGCCAAGATTACGCGGGGGAGAGCACAGATACGCAGTATTTT	CASSQDYAGESTDTQYF
.	.	TRBJ2-6	TRBV5-6	TGTGCCAGCAGCTTTCAATCTGGGGCCAACGTCCTGACTTTC	CASSFQSGANVLTF
once	.	TRBJ2-1	TRBV11-2	TGTGCCAGCAGCTTAGTCCCCCGCGGGTTCAATGAGCAGTTCTTC	CASSLVPRGFNEQFF
few	.	TRBJ1-3	TRBV4-1	TGCGCCAGCAGCCCATCTATTGGACAGCGCTCTGGAAACACCATATATTTT	CASSPSIGQRSGNTIYF
.	TRBD1	TRBJ1-4	TRBV30	TGTGCCTGGAGTGCTACGACAGGGCCAAGTGAAAAACTGTTTTTT	CAWSATTGPSEKLFF
few	.	TRBJ1-2	TRBV30	TGTGCCTGGACCCGGGACACTAAGGCGTATGGCTACACCTTC	CAWTRDTKAYGYTF
.	TRBD1	TRBJ2-7	TRBV10-3	TGTGCCATCAGTGCGGGACAGGCCTTTCCTGCCTACGAGCAGTACTTC	CAISAGQAFPAYEQYF
few	TRBD1	TRBJ1-1	TRBV19	TGTGCCAGTAGTATACAGGGGGCCATGAACACTGAAGCTTTCTTT	CASSIQGAMNTEAFF
.	.	TRBJ2-3	TRBV5-1	TGCGTCAGCAGCGCCCTATACGGGGGGCGCACAGATACGCAGTATTTT	CVSSALYGGRTDTQYF
.	TRBD1	TRBJ2-7	TRBV7-9	TGTGCCAGCAGCAAAGGACTTAAACAGGGGGCAAGGACCTACGAGCAGTACTTC	CASSKGLKQGARTYEQYF
.	TRBD1	TRBJ2-7	TRBV19	TGTGCCAGTAGTTCCCGGGACAGCTACGAGCAGTACTTC	CASSSRDSYEQYF
few	TRBD1	TRBJ2-2	TRBV7-6	TGTGCCAGCAGGTCACACGGGACAGGAAGTACCGGGGAGCTGTTTTTT	CASRSHGTGSTGELFF
.	.	TRBJ2-4	TRBV18	TGTGCCAGCTCACCAGAATCCGGGACAAGCAAAAACATTCAGTACTTC	CASSPESGTSKNIQYF
.	.	TRBJ1-2	TRBV28	TGTGCCAGCAGGCTCGCGGGTGGGGGGAACTATGGCTACACCTTC	CASRLAGGGNYGYTF
few	TRBD2	TRBJ2-1	TRBV7-9	TGTGCCAGCAGAAACAGCGGGGGGACCACCCTCTCCCATGAGCAGTTCTTC	CASRNSGGTTLSHEQFF
.	TRBD2	TRBJ2-1	TRBV7-2	TGTGCCAGCAGCTTAGCGCTTACGGGGGGGAAGGAGCAGTTCTTC	CASSLALTGGKEQFF
.	TRBD2	TRBJ2-1	TRBV6-4	TGTGCCAGCAGTGACCTAAGCGGGGGGGCAAATGAGCAGTTCTTC	CASSDLSGGANEQFF
.	.	TRBJ2-2	TRBV30	TGTGCCGTCACGAGGCAGGGGAACACCGGGGAGCTGTTTTTT	CAVTRQGNTGELFF
.	TRBD2	TRBJ2-5	TRBV6-6	TGTGCCAGTGTCGCCGGGGGGTCCCCACAAGAGACCCAGTACTTC	CASVAGGSPQETQYF
few	TRBD1	TRBJ1-5	TRBV6-5	TGTGCCAGCAGTACGCTACAGGGGGCTCAACAGCCCCAGCATTTT	CASSTLQGAQQPQHF
.	TRBD1	TRBJ2-7	TRBV5-1	TGCGCCAGCAGCCTGACGGCGGGACAGGGGATGTACGAGCAGTACTTC	CASSLTAGQGMYEQYF
few	TRBD2	TRBJ2-5	TRBV19	TGTGCCAGTAACGAACTAGCGGGGGGACGAGAGACCCAGTACTTC	CASNELAGGRETQYF
.	.	TRBJ1-6	TRBV6-1	TGTGCCAGTGGGAGGGACACCGATATGAATTCACCCCTCCACTTT	CASGRDTDMNSPLHF
.	.	TRBJ1-1	TRBV9	TGTGCCAGCAGCCCTTTCTGGACAGCGAGGGGTGAAGCTTTCTTT	CASSPFWTARGEAFF
.	TRBD1	TRBJ1-2	TRBV27	TGTGCCAGCAGTCGCGGGACAGGGGCGACCTATGGCTACACCTTC	CASSRGTGATYGYTF
.	.	TRBJ1-2	TRBV4-1	TGCGCCAGCCGCAAGATCGGCAGGGGCGATGGTGGCTACACCTTC	CASRKIGRGDGGYTF